The T cell receptor (beta chain) described here comes from a study of control samples from healthy donors and cancer patients. Germline CDR1 is MNHEY and CDR2 is SMNVEV (reference sequence). The CDR3 extends over 16 amino acids. Trimming removed 0 bases from V and 2 bases from J, with 14 bases in between. Sequenced by immunoSEQ multiplex PCR; TCRdb stores in-frame clones only, minus some. The sample holds 90,000 to 100,000 clones, 70% to 80% seen once. The genes are TRBV27 and TRBJ2-7; the D is unclear. Sequencing was carried out using blood. This sequence was found in a woman younger than 45 in good health. CDR3 DNA: TGTGCCAGCAGTTTATCAAAAGGGTTCCCTCCCTACGAGCAGTACTTC. It specifies CASSLSKGFPPYEQYF.